This T cell receptor (beta chain) was profiled in a study of beta chain features in type 1 diabetes. Study-level findings and limits: All four CD4+ subsets from Type 1 diabetes patients carried moderately but significantly shorter TCRB CDR3s.

Sequenced material consisted of expressed TCRB transcripts (all of the isolated RNA was reverse transcribed). The method was immunoSEQ multiplex PCR; TCRdb's version includes in-frame clones alone and lacks a portion of them. Found here are 300,000 to 350,000 clones, 9.3% of them singletons; the top ten hold roughly 1%. This clone has only a few counts. As yet, its antigen is unknown. From germline, CDR1 is SGHTA and CDR2 FQGNSA. J gave up 9 bases and V 5 bases, and 5 bases lay outside the gene matches. CDR3 length equals 14 residues. This TCR was sampled from a man between 25 and 39 years old with type 1 diabetes. The chain combines TRBV7-2 with TRBJ2-7, with TRBD2 matching over 15 bases. Sequenced sample: central memory CD4+ T cells from blood. In DNA form, the CDR3 reads TGTGCCAGCAGCCCAGGGACTAGCGGGGGGACGCAGTACTTC. It yields the protein CASSPGTSGGTQYF. The full variable domain, with the rest looked up from reference TRBV7-2 and TRBJ2-7, is GAGVSQSPSNKVTEKGKDVELRCDPISGHTALYWYRQSLGQGLEFLIYFQGNSAPDKSGLPSDRFSAERTGGSVSTLTIQRTQQEDSAVYLCASSPGTSGGTQYFGPGTRLTVT.